Below, 9 T cell receptor beta chains from the same sample are listed, as sequenced in a study of cytomegalovirus exposure and HLA in healthy donors (dated by TCRdb to between 2016 and 2019). Libraries were prepared through the immunoSEQ multiplex PCR assay. A mixture of 60 forward primers for TCR Vbeta segments and 13 reverse primers for TCR Jbeta segments was used in the multiplex PCR. What TCRdb holds here is the immuneACCESS table cut down to in-frame rearrangements. Part of the clones is not present; checked against another copy, under half of the missing clones reflect an unresolved V gene, and the others are unexplained. For this sample there are 85,000 to 130,000 clones; more than 60% appear just once. The ten biggest clones cover roughly 3.4% of the sample. Sequenced sample: PBMCs. Receptor source: a man between 60 and 70 years old in good health and CMV-seronegative.

The sample holds one count of this clone. CDR3 nucleotides: TGTGCCACCAGCAGAGTGATAGGGGCAGAAGCTTTCTTT. Translating it yields CATSRVIGAEAFF. The genes are TRBV15 and TRBJ1-1, with D tentatively TRBD1 (5 bases). V lost 1 base and J 8 bases, leaving 11 bases between the germline ends. The length of the CDR3 is 13 residues. CDR1 and CDR2 from the germline V gene are LNHNV and YYDKDF (reference sequence).

This chain's CDR3 is CASSEEGGSGYTF. As DNA, the CDR3 is TGTGCCAGCAGTGAGGAAGGCGGTTCTGGCTACACCTTC. The chain employs TRBV2 and TRBJ1-2; D uncertain. CDR1 is SNHLY, CDR2 FYNNEI, per germline. The V and J ends lost 3 bases and 7 bases respectively, with 12 bases between them. The CDR3 is 13 amino acids.

The chain is built from TRBV6-1 and TRBJ1-1; D gene ambiguous. The V gene lost 2 bases and the J gene lost 5 bases, with 12 bases spanning the gap. Germline V gives CDR1 MNHNS, CDR2 SASEGT. The CDR3 totals 14 residues. The CDR3 reads CASSEQTGTTEAFF. The CDR3 DNA follows: TGTGCCAGCAGTGAACAGACGGGAACGACTGAAGCTTTCTTT.

The V gene is TRBV18, the J gene TRBJ1-4; D perhaps matches TRBD1 (5 bases). Per the germline V gene, CDR1 is KGHSH and CDR2 is LQKENI. This CDR3 contains 17 residues. The V end lost 3 bases, the J end lost 5 bases, and 19 bases lay between the germline ends. The CDR3 sequence is CASSPTRGQLKNEKLFF. CDR3 bases: TGTGCCAGCTCACCCACCAGAGGACAACTCAAAAATGAAAAACTGTTTTTT.

J is TRBJ2-1 and V is TRBV4-3, with 8 positions matching TRBD1. J gave up 8 bases and V 1 base, and 7 bases lay outside the gene matches. The CDR3 has 15 residues. Germline V gene lookup returns CDR1 LGHNA and CDR2 YSLEER. CDR3 residues: CASSQVQGAVYEQFF. The DNA for the CDR3 is TGCGCCAGCAGCCAAGTCCAGGGGGCTGTCTATGAGCAGTTCTTC.

This clone was detected only a few times. The rearrangement joins TRBV6-4 to TRBJ2-1; TRBD2 might be the D (5 bases). The CDR3 totals 13 residues. Trimming stripped 3 bases from V and 10 bases from J, with 13 bases between. Germline CDR1 reads MRHNA; CDR2 reads SNTAGT. The CDR3 coding sequence is TGTGCCAGCAGTGAAAGACTAAGTCTGGAGCAGTTCTTC. This encodes CASSERLSLEQFF.

This rearrangement joins TRBV28 to TRBJ1-2; 12 positions agree with TRBD1. J was trimmed by 6 bases and V by 8 bases; bases with no gene match: 13. The CDR3 length is 16 residues. Germline CDR1 MDHEN, CDR2 SYDVKM. The CDR3 loop is CASLPGTGGPYHGYTF. The CDR3 bases are TGTGCCAGCCTACCCGGGACAGGGGGCCCCTACCATGGCTACACCTTC.

V usage is TRBV7-9 and J usage is TRBJ1-2; no definite D call. This CDR3 has 13 residues. The germline gives CDR1 SEHNR, CDR2 FQNEAQ (reference sequence). V lost 1 base and J lost 4, with 7 bases in between. The CDR3, as DNA: TGTGCCAGCAGCTTAGAGTCAGGCTATGGCTACACCTTC. Encoded protein: CASSLESGYGYTF.

The chain carries TRBV4-3 and TRBJ1-6, with a weak D call TRBD1 (6 bases). V lost 1 base and J lost 6, with 10 bases in between. Germline CDR1 is LGHNA and CDR2 is YSLEER. CDR3 length equals 15 residues. CDR3 amino acids: CASSQGQDPNSPLHF. The CDR3 DNA follows: TGCGCCAGCAGCCAAGGACAGGATCCTAATTCACCCCTCCACTTT.